The 22 T cell receptor beta chains given below trace back to one sample, sequenced in a study of resident and recirculating memory T cells in vitiligo. Data came from immunoSEQ multiplex PCR; TCRdb stores just in-frame clones and leaves some out. In the table there are around 70,000 clones, roughly nine tenths of which are singletons. What was sequenced was blood. The receptors were gathered from a male donor with vitiligo.

The chain uses TRBV14 and TRBJ2-5, with D possibly matching TRBD2 (6 bases). Germline V lookup: CDR1 SGHDN, CDR2 FVKESK. This CDR3 spans 14 amino acids. V was shortened by 4 bases and J by 7 bases, with 16 bases between the two germline ends. The CDR3 loop is CASSRYRDLGTQYF. Here the CDR3 DNA reads TGTGCCAGCAGCCGGTACCGGGACTTAGGGACCCAGTACTTC.

The CDR3 bases are TGCGCCAGCAGCCTCCGTTCCTACAATGAGCAGTTCTTC. Its translation is CASSLRSYNEQFF. The rearrangement uses TRBV4-1 and TRBJ2-1, with unresolved D. The ends were cut back, 4 bases at V and 1 base at J, with 5 bases in the middle. Germline lookup yields CDR1 MGHRA and CDR2 YSYEKL. The CDR3 sequence is 13 residues long.

The chain has TRBV15 and TRBJ2-5, with 8 bases matching TRBD1. CDR1 LNHNV and CDR2 YYDKDF come from the germline V gene (reference sequence). The V gene end was trimmed by 0 bases and the J gene end by 5 bases; junction bases not matched to a gene: 8. The CDR3 runs to 16 residues. The CDR3: CATSRELQGVEETQYF. The CDR3 DNA follows: TGTGCCACCAGCAGAGAATTACAGGGGGTCGAGGAGACCCAGTACTTC.

The chain carries TRBV14 and TRBJ2-6; D is unclear. CDR1 and CDR2 (germline): SGHDN, FVKESK. The CDR3 is 13 residues long. With 9 bases removed from V and 1 base from J, the gap between germline ends came to 7 bases. The CDR3 loop reads CASYVSGANVLTF. CDR3 DNA: TGTGCCAGTTATGTGTCTGGGGCCAACGTCCTGACTTTC.

The genes are TRBV6-5 and TRBJ1-5; 8 bases are a match to TRBD1. The V gene end was trimmed by 0 bases and the J gene end by 5 bases; junction bases not matched to a gene: 3. CDR1 and CDR2 (germline): MNHEY, SVGAGI. This CDR3 is built from 15 residues. Here the CDR3 reads CASSYSGQADQPQHF. The CDR3 DNA sequence: TGTGCCAGCAGTTACTCGGGACAGGCTGATCAGCCCCAGCATTTT.

This clone has only a few counts. This chain links TRBV9 with TRBJ1-1, with D possibly TRBD1 on 6 matching bases. V shed 0 bases and J shed 1 base, with 10 bases lying between them. The CDR3 contains 15 residues. The germline V gene has CDR1 SGDLS and CDR2 YYNGEE. DNA for the CDR3: TGTGCCAGCAGCGTAGATGGACAGCCGAACACTGAAGCTTTCTTT. Translation gives CASSVDGQPNTEAFF.

The chain uses TRBV25-1 and TRBJ2-1; TRBD2 is a possible D gene (6 bases). The V gene lost 7 bases and the J gene lost 1 base, with 11 bases spanning the gap. From germline, CDR1 is MGHDK and CDR2 SYGVNS. The CDR3 sequence is 14 residues long. CDR3 bases: TGTGCCAGCAATGGAGGGGAGTCCTACAATGAGCAGTTCTTC. Amino acids: CASNGGESYNEQFF.

V gene TRBV11-2 combines with J gene TRBJ2-2; 7 positions match TRBD2. The germline V gene encodes CDR1 SGHAT and CDR2 FQNNGV. The CDR3 totals 15 residues. J gave up 1 base and V 6 bases, and 5 bases lay outside the gene matches. The CDR3: CASRSQRENTGELFF. CDR3 in DNA: TGTGCCAGCAGGTCTCAGCGGGAGAACACCGGGGAGCTGTTTTTT.

This chain connects TRBV5-4 to TRBJ2-1; 10 bases agree with TRBD2. V trimming: 4 bases; J trimming: 10 bases; junction bases outside the gene matches: 11. The CDR3 contains 15 residues. Germline V gives CDR1 SGHNT, CDR2 YYREEE (reference sequence). The CDR3 DNA reads TGTGCCAGCAGCCAACCTAGCGGGGGCCCCCAAGAGCAGTTCTTC. Its translation: CASSQPSGGPQEQFF. The full variable domain, rest sourced from reference TRBV5-4 and TRBJ2-1, is ETGVTQSPTHLIKTRGQQVTLRCSSQSGHNTVSWYQQALGQGPQFIFQYYREEENGRGNFPPRFSGLQFPNYSSELNVNALELDDSALYLCASSQPSGGPQEQFFGPGTRLTVL.

The chain couples TRBV5-1 to TRBJ2-1; tentative D call: TRBD1 (5 bases). The CDR3 contains 15 residues. Trimming pared 4 bases from V and 4 bases from J, leaving 15 bases between. Germline V lookup: CDR1 SGHRS, CDR2 YFSETQ. Here the CDR3 reads CASSEDTVRYNEQFF. The CDR3 nucleotides are TGCGCCAGCAGCGAGGACACAGTAAGGTACAATGAGCAGTTCTTC.

This rearrangement joins TRBV5-5 to TRBJ1-3; D call uncertain. The germline gives CDR1 SGHKS, CDR2 YYEKEE (reference sequence). The CDR3 runs to 14 residues. Trimming left V 2 bases short and J 7 bases short, with 13 bases between. Written as DNA, the CDR3 is TGTGCCAGCAGCTTAGCAGGTGGAGGGAACACCATATATTTT. Translated: CASSLAGGGNTIYF.

The V call is TRBV7-3, the J call TRBJ2-1; 12 bases fit TRBD2. Germline V CDR1 and CDR2: SGHTA, FQGTGA. V shed 4 bases, J shed 0 bases, and the junction held 1 base outside the gene matches. This CDR3 spans 16 amino acids. The DNA of the CDR3 is TGTGCCAGCAGCTCTAGCGGGGGGGTCTCCTACAATGAGCAGTTCTTC. Translated, it gives CASSSSGGVSYNEQFF.

This chain connects TRBV2 to TRBJ2-1; 8 bases match TRBD2. The CDR3 totals 15 residues. Germline CDR1 is SNHLY and CDR2 is FYNNEI. With V trimmed by 6 bases and J by 6 bases, 10 bases remained unmatched. The CDR3 here is CASRLGLEETNEQFF. The CDR3 DNA is TGTGCCAGCAGATTGGGACTAGAGGAAACCAATGAGCAGTTCTTC.

This clone was picked up one time. CDR3 loop: CASSHSGTGGTEAFF. Written as DNA, the CDR3 is TGTGCCAGCAGTCATTCCGGGACAGGGGGCACTGAAGCTTTCTTT. The V and J genes are TRBV27 and TRBJ1-1, with 11 bases lining up with TRBD1. This CDR3 region has 15 residues. Germline V gene data show CDR1 as MNHEY and CDR2 as SMNVEV (reference sequence). J gave up 4 bases and V 5 bases, and 6 bases lay outside the gene matches.

There are a few counts of this clone. This chain connects TRBV7-9 to TRBJ1-4, with 7 bases fitting TRBD1. In germline, CDR1 is SEHNR, CDR2 FQNEAQ (reference sequence). The V and J ends lost 4 bases and 8 bases, in that order; junction bases with no gene match: 10. The CDR3 has 15 residues. CDR3 DNA sequence: TGTGCCAGCAGCTCACAGGGGTCTTCCCGCGAAAAACTGTTTTTT. It specifies CASSSQGSSREKLFF.

The chain carries TRBV5-6 and TRBJ1-1, with D possibly matching TRBD1 (5 bases). The V end lost 4 bases, the J end lost 0 bases, and 13 bases lay between the germline ends. The CDR3 runs to 15 residues. Germline CDR1 reads SGHDT; CDR2 reads YYEEEE. CDR3 nucleotide sequence: TGTGCCAGCAGCAGCCTAACCAGGGTGAACACTGAAGCTTTCTTT. Translating it yields CASSSLTRVNTEAFF.

V gene TRBV5-6 combines with J gene TRBJ2-2; the D is unclear. CDR3 length: 12 residues. V lost 1 base, J lost 7 bases, and 5 bases lay in between. Per the germline V gene, CDR1 is SGHDT and CDR2 is YYEEEE. The CDR3 region has the DNA TGTGCCAGCAGCTTGTCGGGCGGGGAGCTGTTTTTT. This sequence encodes CASSLSGGELFF.

V is TRBV7-3 and J is TRBJ2-7; TRBD1 matches 9 bases. Germline CDR1 is SGHTA and CDR2 is FQGTGA. With 5 bases clipped from V and 2 bases from J, the junction kept 4 bases outside the gene matches. The CDR3 is 14 residues long. CDR3 loop: CASSPGQGTYEQYF. CDR3 nucleotides: TGTGCCAGCAGCCCGGGACAGGGAACCTACGAGCAGTACTTC.

This chain links TRBV30 with TRBJ1-5; the D gene is possibly TRBD1 (6 bases). V lost 3 bases to trimming and J lost 6 bases, with 12 bases between them. The CDR3 sequence is 13 residues long. From germline, CDR1 is GTSNPN and CDR2 SVGIG (reference sequence). The CDR3 is CAWRSGGGQPQHF. The CDR3 DNA reads as TGTGCCTGGAGGTCGGGGGGCGGTCAGCCCCAGCATTTT.

This clone was recorded only once. The rearrangement joins TRBV6-6 to TRBJ1-5; D ambiguous. The CDR3 runs 15 residues. Germline CDR1 reads MNHNY; CDR2 reads SVGAGI (reference sequence). Trimming left V 1 base short and J 5 bases short, with 12 bases between. The CDR3 loop is CASSYLPQRDQPQHF. The CDR3 nucleotides are TGTGCCAGCAGTTACTTGCCCCAACGGGATCAGCCCCAGCATTTT.

The chain couples TRBV2 to TRBJ2-5, with 7 positions matching TRBD1. Germline V gives CDR1 SNHLY, CDR2 FYNNEI. This CDR3 spans 13 amino acids. With 7 bases clipped from V and 4 bases from J, the junction kept 6 bases outside the gene matches. The chain's CDR3 is CASIRGMAETQYF. CDR3 DNA: TGTGCCAGCATCAGGGGGATGGCAGAGACCCAGTACTTC.

J is TRBJ1-6 and V is TRBV29-1; maybe TRBD1 (5 bases). CDR3 size: 12 residues. CDR1 is SQVTM, CDR2 ANQGSEA, per germline. With 4 bases removed from V and 7 bases from J, the gap between germline ends came to 8 bases. CDR3 bases: TGCAGCGTTGGGCAGGGCAATTCACCCCTCCACTTT. It translates to CSVGQGNSPLHF.